This record concerns one T cell receptor beta chain sequence. The data are from a study of identifying expanded T cells in peripheral blood. The method was immunoSEQ multiplex PCR; TCRdb's version includes in-frame clones alone and lacks a portion of them. The data show about 82,000 clones, 70% to 90% seen once. In germline, CDR1 is SGHRS, CDR2 YFSETQ. CDR3 length: 18 residues. V was cut by 2 bases and J by 2 bases, with 19 bases left in between. Sequencing was performed on blood. The TCR sequence derives from a person aged 18 to 70 in good health. This chain uses TRBV5-1 with TRBJ2-2, with D possibly TRBD1 on 6 matching bases. CDR3 sequence (DNA): TGCGCCAGCAGCTTCACTACCGGGACAACTATCAACACCGGGGAGCTGTTTTTT. It codes for CASSFTTGTTINTGELFF.